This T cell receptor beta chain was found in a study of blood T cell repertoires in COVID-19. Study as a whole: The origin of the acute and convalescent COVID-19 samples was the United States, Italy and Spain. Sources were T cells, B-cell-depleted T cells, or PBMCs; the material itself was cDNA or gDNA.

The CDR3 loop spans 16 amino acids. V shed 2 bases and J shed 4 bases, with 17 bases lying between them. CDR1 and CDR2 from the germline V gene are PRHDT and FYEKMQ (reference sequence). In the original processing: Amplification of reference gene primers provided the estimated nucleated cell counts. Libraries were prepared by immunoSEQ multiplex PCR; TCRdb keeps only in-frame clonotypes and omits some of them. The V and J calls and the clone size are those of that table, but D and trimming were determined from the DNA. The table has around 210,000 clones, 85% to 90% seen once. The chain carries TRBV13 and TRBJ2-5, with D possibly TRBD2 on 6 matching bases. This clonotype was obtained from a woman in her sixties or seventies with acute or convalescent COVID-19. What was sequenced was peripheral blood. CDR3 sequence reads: CASSLRGPRGGETQYF. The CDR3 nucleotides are TGTGCCAGCAGCTTACGGGGCCCTCGGGGAGGAGAGACCCAGTACTTC.